The rows below give T cell receptor beta chains drawn from one sample of a study of identical twins. Using its own MiXCR run on the 5' RACE reads, TCRdb lists one record per CDR3 protein. Here the sample spans 500,000 to 600,000 distinct CDR3 sequences, 22% being singletons. Another study also made use of these data, one on T cells expressing NK-cell markers.

Sequenced: CD4+ T cells sorted from blood. The receptors stem from a woman under 30 in good health. Each CDR3 is given with its conserved first and last residue.

v_call cdr3_aa
TRBV20-1 CSAGGLAGVISYNEQFF
TRBV7-2 CASSQRLANYEQYF
TRBV24-1 CATSDGAGKSQFF
TRBV20-1 CSAPGLAGYNEQFF
TRBV5-6 CASSPGLEADTQYF
TRBV21-1 CASFTSGSSNEQFF
TRBV7-2 CASSLALWEGRYEQYF
TRBV20-1 CSALAGSSGANVLTF
TRBV20-1 CSARSENNQPQHF
TRBV25-1 CASMNRGYEDEQYF
TRBV29-1 CSVPDRAGNTIYF
TRBV12-3/TRBV12-4 CASSRVLGPLGYEQYF
TRBV12-3/TRBV12-4 CASSDPRRGSYEQYF
TRBV20-1 CSATPTSGYTDTQYF
TRBV20-1 CSARDMRGKRATYEQYF
TRBV6-2/TRBV6-3 CASSNRESPTYEQYF
TRBV20-1 CSAETTNTGELFF
TRBV20-1 CSAEGGNTEAFF
TRBV7-9 CASSLNGQTTDTQYF
TRBV20-1 CSARLAGGPRRDTQYF
TRBV6-2/TRBV6-3 CASSDDISLRGYTF
TRBV27 CASKTLAETPNEQFF
TRBV20-1 CSAVDSLVKPQHF
TRBV20-1 CSALAGGSFLDTQYF
TRBV5-5 CASSLTQGPYGYTF
TRBV18 CASSQRQGIGSEQYF
TRBV6-5 CASSWGTLTDTQYF
TRBV28 CASSPQPGRDQETQYF